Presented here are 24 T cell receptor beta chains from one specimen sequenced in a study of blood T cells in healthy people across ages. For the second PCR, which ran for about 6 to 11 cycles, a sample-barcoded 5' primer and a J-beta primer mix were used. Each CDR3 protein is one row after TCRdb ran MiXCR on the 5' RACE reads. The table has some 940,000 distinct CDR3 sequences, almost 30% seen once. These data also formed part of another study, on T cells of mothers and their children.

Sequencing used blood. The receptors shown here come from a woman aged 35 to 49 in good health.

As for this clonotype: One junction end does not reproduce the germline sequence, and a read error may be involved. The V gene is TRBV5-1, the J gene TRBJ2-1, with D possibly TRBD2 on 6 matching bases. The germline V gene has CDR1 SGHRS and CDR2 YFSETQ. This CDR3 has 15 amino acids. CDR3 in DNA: TGCGCCAGCAGCTCCGAGGTCGGGGGTTGGAATGGGCAGTTCTTC. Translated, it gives CASSSEVGGWNGQFF.

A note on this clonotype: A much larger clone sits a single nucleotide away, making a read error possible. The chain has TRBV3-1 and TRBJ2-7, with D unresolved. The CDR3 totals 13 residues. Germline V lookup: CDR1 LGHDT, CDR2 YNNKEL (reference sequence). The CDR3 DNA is TGTGCCAGCAGCCAAGGGCGACCCTACGAGCGGTACTTC. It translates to CASSQGRPYERYF.

The CDR3 loop reads CASSPDGKETQYF. CDR3 in DNA: TGTGCCAGCAGCCCGGACGGGAAAGAGACCCAGTACTTC. The chain has TRBV5-4 and TRBJ2-5; D possibly corresponds to TRBD2 (5 bases). The CDR3 runs 13 residues. Germline-derived CDR1 and CDR2 are SGHNT and YYREEE (reference sequence). Between the trimmed V and J ends, which lost 4 bases and 3 bases, there was a span of 10 bases.

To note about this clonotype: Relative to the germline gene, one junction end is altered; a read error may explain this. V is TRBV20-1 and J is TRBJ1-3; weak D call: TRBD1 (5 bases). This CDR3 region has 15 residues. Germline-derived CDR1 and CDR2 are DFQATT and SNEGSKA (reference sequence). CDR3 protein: CSARDSGHGGNTIYF. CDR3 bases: TGTAGTGCTAGAGATTCAGGGCATGGTGGAAACACCATATATTTT.

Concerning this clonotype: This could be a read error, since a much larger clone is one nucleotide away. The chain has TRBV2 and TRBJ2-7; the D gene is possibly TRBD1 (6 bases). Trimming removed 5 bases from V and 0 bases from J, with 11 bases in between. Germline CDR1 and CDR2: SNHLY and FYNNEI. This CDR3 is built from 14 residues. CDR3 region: CASSQTGDSYEQYF. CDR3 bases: TGTGCCAGCAGTCAGACAGGAGACTCCTACGAGCAGTACTTC.

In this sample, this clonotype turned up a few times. The CDR3 is CASSQPGQRNTEAFF. The CDR3 nucleotides read TGCGCCAGCAGCCAGCCGGGACAGCGGAACACTGAAGCTTTCTTT. The chain is built from TRBV4-3 and TRBJ1-1, with 7 bases lining up with TRBD1. The CDR3 has 15 residues. Germline V gene data show CDR1 as LGHNA and CDR2 as YSLEER. J lost 1 base, V lost 3 bases, and 5 bases had no gene match.

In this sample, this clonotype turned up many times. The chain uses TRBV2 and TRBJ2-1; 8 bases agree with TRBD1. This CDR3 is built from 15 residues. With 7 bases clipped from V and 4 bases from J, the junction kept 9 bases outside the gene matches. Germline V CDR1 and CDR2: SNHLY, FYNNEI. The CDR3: CASKPDRGAYNEQFF. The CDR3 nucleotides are TGTGCCAGCAAACCCGACAGGGGAGCGTACAATGAGCAGTTCTTC.

CDR3 nucleotide sequence: TGCAGTGCCACCGGGACCGGCAGGGAGACCCAGTACTTC. This codes for CSATGTGRETQYF. The rearrangement links TRBV20-1 to TRBJ2-5, with D tentatively TRBD1 or TRBD2 (5 bases each). CDR1 and CDR2 (germline): DFQATT, SNEGSKA (reference sequence). The CDR3 runs to 13 residues. Between the trimmed V and J ends, which lost 6 bases and 5 bases, there was a span of 16 bases.

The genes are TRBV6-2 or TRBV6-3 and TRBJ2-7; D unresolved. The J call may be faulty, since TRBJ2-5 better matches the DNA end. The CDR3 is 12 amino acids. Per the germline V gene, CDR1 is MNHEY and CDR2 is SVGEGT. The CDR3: CASSYGSETQYF. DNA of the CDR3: TGTGCCAGCAGTTACGGCTCGGAGACCCAGTACTTC.

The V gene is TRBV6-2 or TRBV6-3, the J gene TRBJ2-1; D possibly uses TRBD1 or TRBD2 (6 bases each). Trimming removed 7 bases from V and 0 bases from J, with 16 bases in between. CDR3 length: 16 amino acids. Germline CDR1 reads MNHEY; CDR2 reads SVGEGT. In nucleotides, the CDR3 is TGTGCCAGCATCAACAGGAGGGGGGCCTCCTACAATGAGCAGTTCTTC. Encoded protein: CASINRRGASYNEQFF.

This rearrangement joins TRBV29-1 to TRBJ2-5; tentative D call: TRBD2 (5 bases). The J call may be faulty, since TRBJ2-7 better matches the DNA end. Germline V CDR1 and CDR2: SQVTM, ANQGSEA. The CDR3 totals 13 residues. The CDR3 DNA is TGCAGCGTGCCGGGTTTTCGGGGCTACGAGCAGTACTTC. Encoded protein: CSVPGFRGYEQYF.

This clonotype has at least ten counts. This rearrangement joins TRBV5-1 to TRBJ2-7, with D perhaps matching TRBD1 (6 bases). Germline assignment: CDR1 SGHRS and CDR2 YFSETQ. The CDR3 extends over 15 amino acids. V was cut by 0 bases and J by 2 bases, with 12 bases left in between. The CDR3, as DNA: TGCGCCAGCAGCTTGGGGTCCGGGACACCCTACGAGCAGTACTTC. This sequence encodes CASSLGSGTPYEQYF.

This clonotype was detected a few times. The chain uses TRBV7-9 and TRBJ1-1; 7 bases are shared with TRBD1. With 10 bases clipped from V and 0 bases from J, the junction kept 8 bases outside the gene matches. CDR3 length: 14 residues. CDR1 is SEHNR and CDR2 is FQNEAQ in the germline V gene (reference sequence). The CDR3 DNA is TGTGCCACAGGGGACAGTAATTTGAACACTGAAGCTTTCTTT. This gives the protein CATGDSNLNTEAFF.

CDR3 region: CSARDPNRGRRNEAFF. The CDR3 region has the DNA TGCAGTGCTAGAGATCCGAACAGGGGGCGTCGTAATGAAGCTTTCTTT. The chain recombines TRBV20-1 with TRBJ1-1, with 9 nucleotides matching TRBD1. The junction had 12 bases not matched to a gene; V was cut back by 0 bases and J by 7 bases. From germline, CDR1 is DFQATT and CDR2 SNEGSKA (reference sequence). CDR3 length: 16 residues.

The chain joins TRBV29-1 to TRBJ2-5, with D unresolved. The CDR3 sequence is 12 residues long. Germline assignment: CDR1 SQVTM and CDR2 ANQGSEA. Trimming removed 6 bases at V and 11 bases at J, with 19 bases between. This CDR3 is CSVGRNTDAQYF. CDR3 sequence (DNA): TGCAGCGTCGGCAGGAACACAGATGCGCAGTACTTC.

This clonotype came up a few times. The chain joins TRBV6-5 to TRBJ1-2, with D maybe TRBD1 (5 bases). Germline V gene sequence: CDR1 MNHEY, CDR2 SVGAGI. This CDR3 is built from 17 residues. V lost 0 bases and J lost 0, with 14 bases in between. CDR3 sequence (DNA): TGTGCCAGCAGTTACTCTTCTCAAGGGACCACTAACTATGGCTACACCTTC. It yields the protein CASSYSSQGTTNYGYTF.

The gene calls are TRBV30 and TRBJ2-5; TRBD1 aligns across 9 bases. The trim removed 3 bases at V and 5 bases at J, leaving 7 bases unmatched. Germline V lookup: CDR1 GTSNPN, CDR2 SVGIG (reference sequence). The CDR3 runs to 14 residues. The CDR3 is CAWSIHRGRETQYF. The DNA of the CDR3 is TGTGCCTGGAGCATCCACAGGGGGCGGGAGACCCAGTACTTC.

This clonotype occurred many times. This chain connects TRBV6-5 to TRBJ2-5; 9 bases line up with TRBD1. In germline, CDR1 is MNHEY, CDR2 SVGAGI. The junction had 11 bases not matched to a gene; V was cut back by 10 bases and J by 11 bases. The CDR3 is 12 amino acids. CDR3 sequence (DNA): TGTGCCACCAGGACAGGGGATAGGGAGCAGTACTTC. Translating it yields CATRTGDREQYF.

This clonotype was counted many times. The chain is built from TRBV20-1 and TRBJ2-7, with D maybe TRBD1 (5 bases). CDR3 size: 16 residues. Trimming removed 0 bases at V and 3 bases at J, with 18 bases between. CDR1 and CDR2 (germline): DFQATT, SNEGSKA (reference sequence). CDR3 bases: TGCAGTGCTAGAGAGCTAGGGGCCACGTCTCTCTACGAGCAGTACTTC. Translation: CSARELGATSLYEQYF.

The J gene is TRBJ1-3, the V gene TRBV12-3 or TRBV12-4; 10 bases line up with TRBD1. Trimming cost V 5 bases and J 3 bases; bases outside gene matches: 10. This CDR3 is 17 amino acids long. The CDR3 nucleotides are TGTGCCAGCAGTCCGCCTCGACAGGGGGCAAGTGGAAACACCATATATTTT. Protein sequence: CASSPPRQGASGNTIYF.

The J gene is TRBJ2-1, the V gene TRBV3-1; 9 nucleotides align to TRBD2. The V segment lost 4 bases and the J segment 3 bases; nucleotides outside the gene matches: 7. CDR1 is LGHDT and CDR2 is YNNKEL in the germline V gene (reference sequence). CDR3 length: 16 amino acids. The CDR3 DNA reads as TGTGCCAGCAGCCCCTTGGGAGCGGGGGGCTACAATGAGCAGTTCTTC. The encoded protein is CASSPLGAGGYNEQFF.

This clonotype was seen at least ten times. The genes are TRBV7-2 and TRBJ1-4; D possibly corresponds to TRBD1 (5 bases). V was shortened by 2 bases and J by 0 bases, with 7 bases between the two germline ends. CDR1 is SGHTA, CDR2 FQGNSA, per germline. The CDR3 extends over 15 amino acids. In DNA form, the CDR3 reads TGTGCCAGCAGCTTACAGGGAACAACTAATGAAAAACTGTTTTTT. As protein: CASSLQGTTNEKLFF.

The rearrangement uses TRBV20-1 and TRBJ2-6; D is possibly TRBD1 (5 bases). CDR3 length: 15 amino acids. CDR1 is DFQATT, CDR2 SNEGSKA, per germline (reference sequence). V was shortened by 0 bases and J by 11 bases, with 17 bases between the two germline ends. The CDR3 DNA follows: TGCAGTGCTAGAGATTCAGGGCGGAACCCCGACGTCCTGACTTTC. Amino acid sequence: CSARDSGRNPDVLTF.

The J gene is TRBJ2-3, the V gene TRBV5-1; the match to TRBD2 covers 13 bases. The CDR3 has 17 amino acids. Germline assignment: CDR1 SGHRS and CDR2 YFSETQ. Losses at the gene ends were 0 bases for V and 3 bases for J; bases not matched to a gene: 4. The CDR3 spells CASSLGGTSGATDTQYF. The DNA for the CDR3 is TGCGCCAGCAGCTTGGGAGGGACTAGCGGGGCAACAGATACGCAGTATTTT.